A selection of T cell receptor beta chains follows, all from one sample in a study of CD4 T cells in relation to SARS-CoV-2 and coronaviruses. Antigens for these TCRs are unknown. Assay: immunoSEQ multiplex PCR; the TCRdb copy retains only in-frame clones and omits some. The sample consists of just over 35,000 clones, roughly 80% of them appearing once. The sequencing input was naive CD4+ T cells from PBMCs, cultured in vitro. Receptors were obtained from an adult with COVID-19. CDR3s include the opening cysteine and the closing phenylalanine or tryptophan. A D gene is named only where the DNA matches it firmly. Clone size, where shown, is once, few, many, or a class for clones that have expanded.

TRBJ2-1,TRBV24-1,TRBD2,-,TGTGCCACCAGTCCACTAGCGGGAGGGACACACGACAATGAGCAGTTCTTC,CATSPLAGGTHDNEQFF
TRBJ1-1,TRBV19,-,-,TGTGCCATTCCCGGTAGGGGGGACACTGAAGCTTTCTTT,CAIPGRGDTEAFF
TRBJ2-5,TRBV1,-,-,TGCACCAGCAGCCCCGACTGGACAGCCACAGGGCTGGAGACCCAGTACTTC,CTSSPDWTATGLETQYF
TRBJ2-7,TRBV19,TRBD2,-,TGTGCCAGTAGTCAACCCCGGGGGGGACCGAGGAATTACGAGCAGTACTTC,CASSQPRGGPRNYEQYF
TRBJ2-7,TRBV30,-,few,TGTGCCTGGAAGCAGGATACCTACGAGCAGTACTTC,CAWKQDTYEQYF
TRBJ1-5,TRBV12-3/TRBV12-4,-,-,TGTGCCAGCAGCCCCGGGGTGCAGCCCCAGCATTTT,CASSPGVQPQHF
TRBJ2-1,TRBV5-1,-,-,TGCGCCAGCAGCAGTCGGGGGCGCGGCGATGAGCAGTTCTTC,CASSSRGRGDEQFF
TRBJ2-1,TRBV5-1,TRBD1,-,TGCGCCAGCAGCTCCACAGGGCAGGGGGCGATGAATGAGCAGTTCTTC,CASSSTGQGAMNEQFF
TRBJ1-3,TRBV6-1,-,few,TGTGCCAGCAGTGAAGCGACAGGCTCTGGAAACACCATATATTTT,CASSEATGSGNTIYF
TRBJ1-1,TRBV6-1,TRBD1,-,TGTGCCAGCAGTGGGCCTTTGGACAGGGAGGTGAGTGAAGCTTTCTTT,CASSGPLDREVSEAFF